This is a list of T cell receptor delta chains from one sample in a study of Vδ1+ human thymocytes. TCRdb re-called the multiplex PCR reads using CATT. This sample has approximately 58,000 delta-chain clones, with around 16% found just once. Sequencing was carried out using Vdelta1+ gamma-delta thymocytes from the thymus. The receptors stem from a girl under three years old who had congenital heart surgery. CDR3s include the opening cysteine and the closing phenylalanine or tryptophan. Each record gives: V gene, CDR3 protein.

TRDV1	CALGEPPGSTGATDKLIF
TRDV1	CALGECGHSVRPDKLIF
TRDV1	CALGESSILLYTDKLIF
TRDV1	CALGEPHYLRGPLYWGPLVNKLIF
TRDV2	CASEHIGGYLDKLIF
TRDV1	CALGESPLLLGDTGTYTDKLIF
TRAV29/DV5	CAAIPPRVLGRWGTDKLIF
TRDV1	CALGELGTPLGLIF
TRDV1	CALGELLRLGDSAYTDKLIF
TRDV1	CALGELFSPLGDDLYTDKLIF
TRDV1	CALGLYLSLLGDTVGDKLIF
TRDV1	CALGERQPLRRGYYLLYTDKLIF
TRDV1	CALGETYWGIRLSDKLIF
TRDV1	CALGGGSLLGDQYTDKLIF
TRDV1	CALGELRGDTEGLYRHDKLIF
TRDV3	CAFSDKLIF
TRDV1	CALGELYVLGDSRGLIF
TRDV1	CALGEKTLGSYQYWGTDTDKLIF
TRDV1	CALGELPLSPSYARGISQLIF
TRDV1	CALGERSGLVAGGYGDKLIF
TRDV1	CALGSPRGPDTGGYFTDKLIF
TRDV1	CALGELTAKSVAGGYAPYTDKLIF
TRDV1	CALGEQGPFLGPGDAPDKLIF
TRDV1	CALVVCGGYTATDKLIF
TRDV1	CALGEYPLMTDKLIF
TRDV2	CACDTGKRRGTDKLIF
TRDV1	CALGEHQTGIGRVEKIIF
TRDV1	CALGELERPYTDKLIF
TRDV1	CALGDHIPSPGGAYTDKLIF
TRDV1	CALERPSLPALGDTRSVRDKLIF
TRDV1	CALGGPSSTRGYAGTDKLIF
TRDV1	CALGEHSARLLGYTDKLIF
TRDV1	CALGESLHF
TRDV1	CALGEPVVANWGLNTPDKLIF
TRDV1	CALGELGGPLGHGNYTDKLIF
TRDV1	CALGERPPRDSNPSGGYSWDKLIF
TRDV1	CALGERVGLLGDRPYTDKLIF
TRDV1	CALGSPPGRYTDKLIF
TRDV1	CASLNSFYWGIKLIF
TRDV1	CALGDHPTSTPGIRGDTDKLIF